The 30 T cell receptor beta chains in this list originate from one sample, sequenced in a study of beta chain features in type 1 diabetes. The entirety of the isolated RNA underwent reverse transcription, so expressed TCRB transcripts were sequenced. This table comes from immunoSEQ multiplex PCR, and its TCRdb copy is limited to in-frame clones, with some not included. The data show a few hundred thousand clones, 30% seen once. Specimen: naive CD4+ T cells from blood. The receptor source for this set is a man aged 18 to 35 in good health.

This clone was seen a handful of times. The chain employs TRBV2 and TRBJ1-1; D is perhaps TRBD1 (6 bases). Per germline, CDR1 SNHLY and CDR2 FYNNEI. V was shortened by 3 bases and J by 8 bases, with 19 bases between the two germline ends. This CDR3 is 15 amino acids long. The CDR3 DNA sequence: TGTGCCAGCAGTGACCCTTCTGAAACAGGGATAGAAGCTTTCTTT. Amino acid sequence: CASSDPSETGIEAFF.

The chain joins TRBV2 to TRBJ2-3, with D tentatively TRBD1 (5 bases). The CDR3 sequence is 14 residues long. Trimming left V 10 bases short and J 1 base short, with 15 bases between. CDR1 and CDR2 (germline): SNHLY, FYNNEI. CDR3: CATTRQGGTDTQYF. Here the CDR3 DNA reads TGTGCCACGACGAGGCAAGGGGGCACAGATACGCAGTATTTT.

The chain employs TRBV9 and TRBJ2-7, with TRBD1 matching 8 bases. The V gene end was trimmed by 3 bases and the J gene end by 2 bases; junction bases not matched to a gene: 7. Germline-derived CDR1 and CDR2 are SGDLS and YYNGEE. The CDR3 is 15 residues long. CDR3 residues: CASSARGQGAYEQYF. Written as DNA, the CDR3 is TGTGCCAGCAGCGCCCGAGGACAGGGAGCCTACGAGCAGTACTTC.

This chain joins TRBV19 and TRBJ2-1; D unresolved. The CDR3 runs to 13 residues. From germline, CDR1 is LNHDA and CDR2 SQIVND (reference sequence). Trimming shortened V by 2 bases and J by 5 bases, and 7 bases separated the two germline ends. The CDR3 region is CASSISLNNEQFF. Here the CDR3 DNA reads TGTGCCAGTAGTATATCGTTGAACAATGAGCAGTTCTTC.

The chain links TRBV30 to TRBJ2-2; 7 nucleotides align to TRBD1. The CDR3 extends over 14 amino acids. The V and J ends lost 2 bases and 9 bases, in that order; junction bases with no gene match: 9. The germline V gene has CDR1 GTSNPN and CDR2 SVGIG (reference sequence). CDR3 nucleotides: TGTGCCTGGAGTCTCGACAGGGTGGCACGGGAGCTGTTTTTT. This encodes CAWSLDRVARELFF.

There are a few counts of this clone. The chain couples TRBV4-1 to TRBJ2-1; 7 bases agree with TRBD1. This CDR3 has 14 amino acids. The V gene end was trimmed by 7 bases and the J gene end by 5 bases; junction bases not matched to a gene: 8. The germline gives CDR1 MGHRA, CDR2 YSYEKL. The CDR3: CASKRQGAHNEQFF. DNA of the CDR3: TGCGCCAGCAAGAGACAGGGCGCCCACAATGAGCAGTTCTTC.

The chain has TRBV27 and TRBJ2-2, with D tentatively TRBD2 (5 bases). Germline V gene data show CDR1 as MNHEY and CDR2 as SMNVEV (reference sequence). The CDR3 is made up of 15 amino acids. V was pared by 5 bases and J by 6 bases, with 16 bases between. Here the CDR3 DNA reads TGTGCCAGCAGTGCTAGCCTAGTACCCCCCGGGGAGCTGTTTTTT. Its protein is CASSASLVPPGELFF.

The chain employs TRBV7-2 and TRBJ2-7, with D unresolved. V was clipped by 3 bases and J by 8 bases, with 8 bases between them. Germline V gene lookup returns CDR1 SGHTA and CDR2 FQGNSA. CDR3 length: 11 residues. The CDR3: CASSLWEKQYF. CDR3 DNA sequence: TGTGCCAGCAGCTTGTGGGAAAAGCAGTACTTC.

This clone was detected a few times. The chain combines TRBV11-2 with TRBJ1-2, with D tentatively TRBD1 (5 bases). Trimming removed 5 bases from V and 4 bases from J, with 11 bases in between. The germline CDR1 and CDR2 sequences are SGHAT and FQNNGV. The CDR3 contains 13 residues. The CDR3 region has the DNA TGTGCCAGCAGCCGCCTTGACAGCTATGGCTACACCTTC. Protein: CASSRLDSYGYTF.

About this clone itself: This specimen includes other DNA sequences encoding the same CDR3. The chain recombines TRBV7-2 with TRBJ2-5; D remains unclear. V lost 5 bases and J 0 bases, leaving 7 bases between the germline ends. Germline CDR1 is SGHTA and CDR2 is FQGNSA. The CDR3 sequence is 13 residues long. The CDR3 DNA reads TGTGCCAGCAGCCCCGGGTACCAAGAGACCCAGTACTTC. Translation gives CASSPGYQETQYF.

This clone has only a few counts. V and J are TRBV11-2 and TRBJ2-7; a possible D gene is TRBD2 (6 bases). V shed 1 base and J shed 6 bases, with 13 bases lying between them. Germline V gives CDR1 SGHAT, CDR2 FQNNGV. There are 14 residues in the CDR3. CDR3 coding DNA: TGTGCCAGCAGCTTAGGACTAGAGGGAGCCGAGCAGTACTTC. Residues: CASSLGLEGAEQYF.

In regard to this clone: This sample also contains other DNA sequences that code for the same CDR3. V and J are TRBV28 and TRBJ2-2, with TRBD1 as a possible D gene (5 bases). The CDR3 spans 13 residues. V lost 6 bases, J lost 0 bases, and 5 bases lay in between. Germline lookup yields CDR1 MDHEN and CDR2 SYDVKM. Written as DNA, the CDR3 is TGTGCCAGCAGAGGGGCGAACACCGGGGAGCTGTTTTTT. Its protein product is CASRGANTGELFF.

This rearrangement joins TRBV25-1 to TRBJ2-5, with 7 bases fitting TRBD2. The ends lost 4 bases at V and 4 bases at J; junction bases unmatched: 6. Germline V lookup: CDR1 MGHDK, CDR2 SYGVNS. This CDR3 contains 14 residues. The CDR3, as DNA: TGTGCCAGCAGTGGATGGGGAGGGCCAGAGACCCAGTACTTC. Encoded protein: CASSGWGGPETQYF.

The V call is TRBV14, the J call TRBJ1-2; TRBD1 is a possible D gene (6 bases). In germline, CDR1 is SGHDN, CDR2 FVKESK. CDR3 size: 15 residues. The V and J ends lost 1 base and 5 bases respectively, with 14 bases between them. The CDR3 region is CASSQGPGVDYGYTF. The DNA of the CDR3 is TGTGCCAGCAGCCAAGGGCCAGGGGTCGATTATGGCTACACCTTC.

The chain joins TRBV30 to TRBJ2-3; no reliable D call. V was pared by 2 bases and J by 2 bases, with 11 bases between. The CDR3 runs to 14 residues. Germline CDR1 reads GTSNPN; CDR2 reads SVGIG (reference sequence). The CDR3 DNA sequence: TGTGCCTGGAGTAACGGCCTGGACACAGATACGCAGTATTTT. It specifies CAWSNGLDTDTQYF.

V is TRBV4-3 and J is TRBJ2-3; D gene ambiguous. V lost 2 bases and J 1 base, leaving 10 bases between the germline ends. CDR3 size: 15 residues. The germline V gene has CDR1 LGHNA and CDR2 YSLEER. As DNA, the CDR3 is TGCGCCAGCAGCCAAATCAATGACGGCACAGATACGCAGTATTTT. Translated, it gives CASSQINDGTDTQYF.

CDR3: CASSPRLAGAYNEQFF. CDR3 nucleotides: TGTGCCAGCAGCCCGAGACTAGCGGGTGCCTACAATGAGCAGTTCTTC. This rearrangement joins TRBV7-8 to TRBJ2-1; 10 bases map to TRBD2. V dropped 5 bases and J dropped 2; count of bases not matched to a gene: 6. CDR3 length: 16 amino acids. Germline CDR1 is SGHVS and CDR2 is FQNEAQ.

The rearrangement uses TRBV30 and TRBJ2-6; no definite D call. CDR3 length: 13 amino acids. Germline V gives CDR1 GTSNPN, CDR2 SVGIG (reference sequence). V was pared by 2 bases and J by 0 bases, with 2 bases between. The CDR3 reads CAWSTSGANVLTF. The CDR3 nucleotides read TGTGCCTGGAGTACCTCTGGGGCCAACGTCCTGACTTTC.

CDR3 residues: CASSEAGPYEQYF. The CDR3, as DNA: TGTGCCAGCAGTGAAGCAGGGCCCTACGAGCAGTACTTC. This chain connects TRBV25-1 to TRBJ2-7; a possible D gene is TRBD1 (5 bases). The CDR3 sequence is 13 residues long. The germline gives CDR1 MGHDK, CDR2 SYGVNS. Trimming removed 2 bases at V and 2 bases at J, with 7 bases between.

This clone occurred once. The chain joins TRBV28 to TRBJ2-5; D unclear. Trimming cost V 7 bases and J 0 bases, with 12 bases left between them. Germline values: CDR1 MDHEN, CDR2 SYDVKM. This CDR3 spans 14 amino acids. The CDR3 nucleotides are TGTGCCAGCAACCCGGGTCAGTACCAAGAGACCCAGTACTTC. Residues: CASNPGQYQETQYF.

The chain joins TRBV7-2 to TRBJ2-3, with D unclear. The CDR3 length is 13 residues. Germline V CDR1 and CDR2: SGHTA, FQGNSA. The V end lost 4 bases, the J end lost 0 bases, and 5 bases lay between the germline ends. The CDR3 is CASSSYSTDTQYF. Written as DNA, the CDR3 is TGTGCCAGCAGCTCCTACAGCACAGATACGCAGTATTTT.

This clone was counted between two and nine times. The chain links TRBV7-9 to TRBJ2-1, with 10 bases aligning to TRBD2. Germline V gives CDR1 SEHNR, CDR2 FQNEAQ (reference sequence). The trim removed 4 bases at V and 6 bases at J, leaving 6 bases unmatched. The CDR3 loop spans 15 amino acids. The DNA for the CDR3 is TGTGCCAGCAGCTCCGATCTAGCGGGAGTCAATGAGCAGTTCTTC. This encodes CASSSDLAGVNEQFF.

The rearrangement uses TRBV30 and TRBJ2-5; tentative D call: TRBD2 (6 bases). Trimming left V 7 bases short and J 7 bases short, with 19 bases between. The CDR3 sequence is 13 residues long. The germline V gene encodes CDR1 GTSNPN and CDR2 SVGIG (reference sequence). CDR3 sequence reads: CASHYWGEGTQYF. The CDR3 nucleotides read TGTGCCTCCCATTATTGGGGGGAAGGGACCCAGTACTTC. The complete variable domain, with remaining parts taken from reference TRBV30 and TRBJ2-5, reads SQTIHQWPATLVQPVGSPLSLECTVEGTSNPNLYWYRQAAGRGLQLLFYSVGIGQISSEVPQNLSASRPQDRQFILSSKKLLLSDSGFYLCASHYWGEGTQYFGPGTRLLVL.

The chain links TRBV30 to TRBJ2-7; 7 bases are shared with TRBD2. Trimming cost V 4 bases and J 4 bases; bases outside gene matches: 7. Germline CDR1 is GTSNPN and CDR2 is SVGIG (reference sequence). The CDR3 loop spans 13 amino acids. CDR3 sequence: CAWTTRGVYEQYF. The CDR3 DNA reads as TGTGCCTGGACGACCCGGGGGGTGTACGAGCAGTACTTC.

In this sample, this clone turned up a few times. The identical CDR3 is also encoded by other nucleotide sequences in the sample. The rearrangement uses TRBV9 and TRBJ2-3; unclear D gene. V lost 3 bases, J lost 0 bases, and 8 bases lay in between. CDR1 and CDR2 (germline): SGDLS, YYNGEE. CDR3 length: 14 amino acids. CDR3 amino acids: CASSAGLSTDTQYF. CDR3 nucleotide sequence: TGTGCCAGCAGCGCAGGTCTTAGCACAGATACGCAGTATTTT.

This clone was recorded a few times. Other DNA sequences from this sample encode an identical CDR3 as well. The rearrangement links TRBV6-5 to TRBJ2-7; TRBD1 matches at 7 bases. The CDR3 loop spans 12 amino acids. The germline V gene has CDR1 MNHEY and CDR2 SVGAGI. Trimming removed 6 bases from V and 4 bases from J; junction bases left unmatched: 3. CDR3 sequence: CASSPQGYEQYF. CDR3 nucleotide sequence: TGTGCCAGCAGCCCACAGGGGTACGAGCAGTACTTC.

The gene calls are TRBV7-2 and TRBJ2-5, with 8 bases identical to TRBD2. The CDR3 runs to 14 residues. Looked up from germline, CDR1 is SGHTA and CDR2 is FQGNSA. V shed 2 bases and J 1 base; nucleotides not matched to a gene: 0. The CDR3 protein is CASSLTSGQETQYF. The DNA for the CDR3 is TGTGCCAGCAGCTTAACTAGCGGCCAAGAGACCCAGTACTTC.

Only one count was recorded for this clone. The chain couples TRBV6-1 to TRBJ2-5; D is uncertain. CDR3 length equals 12 residues. Between the trimmed V and J ends, which lost 7 bases and 1 base, there was a span of 7 bases. From germline, CDR1 is MNHNS and CDR2 SASEGT. The DNA for the CDR3 is TGTGCCAGCACCCGGGTCCAAGAGACCCAGTACTTC. As protein: CASTRVQETQYF.

The chain combines TRBV10-3 with TRBJ2-7; 9 bases are shared with TRBD1. This CDR3 region has 13 residues. With V trimmed by 9 bases and J by 5 bases, 8 bases remained unmatched. CDR1 is ENHRY, CDR2 SYGVKD, per germline. The CDR3 loop is CAITGTGYNEQYF. The DNA for the CDR3 is TGTGCCATAACCGGGACAGGGTACAACGAGCAGTACTTC.

This chain joins TRBV2 and TRBJ1-4, with unresolved D. Germline assignment: CDR1 SNHLY and CDR2 FYNNEI. The CDR3 runs to 15 residues. V lost 6 bases and J 0 bases, leaving 11 bases between the germline ends. The CDR3 region has the DNA TGTGCCAGCAGCCCCGGGTTTGCAACTAATGAAAAACTGTTTTTT. The encoded protein is CASSPGFATNEKLFF.